This T cell receptor (beta chain) stems from a study of a mutant IDH1 vaccine in newly diagnosed glioma. In the study overall: Prior therapy was radiotherapy, temozolomide, or both; most received both. General study results and limits: It was about 94% of patients that developed vaccine-induced immune responses.

Time point reported: baseline, week 1 (first vaccination visit). This sample's treatment: pre-vaccination baseline after standard-of-care therapy. New astrocytomas of WHO grade 3 or 4 that were IDH1-mutant and ATRX-lost were found in the donors. Points on this clone: Its antigen is currently unknown.

V trimming: 0 bases; J trimming: 2 bases; junction bases outside the gene matches: 15. CDR1 and CDR2 (germline): GTSNPN, SVGIG (reference sequence). This CDR3 spans 19 amino acids. Produced via immunoSEQ multiplex PCR; TCRdb's table is partial and in-frame only. In the table there are approximately 54,000 clones, 70% to 90% of which are singletons. This chain joins TRBV30 and TRBJ2-7; 11 bases are shared with TRBD2. The sequencing here drew on PBMCs, taken from a glioma patient treated with radiotherapy, temozolomide or both. The receptor was isolated from a man between 18 and 35 years old with glioma. CDR3 loop: CAWSVRASGRPRGPYEQYF. For the CDR3, the DNA is TGTGCCTGGAGTGTACGGGCTAGCGGGAGGCCCAGGGGCCCCTACGAGCAGTACTTC.